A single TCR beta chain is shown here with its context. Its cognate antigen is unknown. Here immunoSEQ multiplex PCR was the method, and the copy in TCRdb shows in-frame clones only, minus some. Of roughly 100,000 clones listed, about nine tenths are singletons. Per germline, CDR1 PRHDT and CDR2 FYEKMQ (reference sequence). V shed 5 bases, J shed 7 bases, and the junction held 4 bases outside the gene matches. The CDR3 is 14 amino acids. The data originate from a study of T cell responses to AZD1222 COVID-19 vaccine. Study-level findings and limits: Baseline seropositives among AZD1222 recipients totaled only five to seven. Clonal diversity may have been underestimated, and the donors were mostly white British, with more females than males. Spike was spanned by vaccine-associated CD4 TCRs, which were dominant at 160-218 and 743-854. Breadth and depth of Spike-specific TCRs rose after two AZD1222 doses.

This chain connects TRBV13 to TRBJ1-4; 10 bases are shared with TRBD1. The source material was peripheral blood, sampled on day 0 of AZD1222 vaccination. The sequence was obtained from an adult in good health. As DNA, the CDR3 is TGTGCCAGCAGCGGACAGGGGGGGCGTGAAAAACTGTTTTTT. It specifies CASSGQGGREKLFF. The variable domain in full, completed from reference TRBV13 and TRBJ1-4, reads AAGVIQSPRHLIKEKRETATLKCYPIPRHDTVYWYQQGPGQDPQFLISFYEKMQSDKGSIPDRFSAQQFSDYHSELNMSSLELGDSALYFCASSGQGGREKLFFGSGTQLSVL.